The source of this TCR beta chain is a study of blood T cells in healthy people across ages. V lost 5 bases, J lost 9 bases, and 11 bases lay in between. This CDR3 contains 12 residues. Germline CDR1 and CDR2: SEHNR and FQNEAQ (reference sequence). This clonotype was detected only a few times. Primers used in a second PCR of roughly 6 to 12 cycles were a sample-barcoded 5' primer and a J-beta primer mix. TCRdb re-called the 5' RACE reads through MiXCR, storing one row per CDR3 protein. The sample holds about 1,500,000 distinct CDR3 sequences, approximately 28% seen once. Sequencing was performed on blood. This chain uses TRBV7-9 with TRBJ2-1; no reliable D call. The TCR comes from a woman younger than 45 in good health. CDR3 protein: CASSKDFSEQFF. The CDR3, as DNA: TGTGCCAGCAGCAAAGACTTCTCTGAGCAGTTCTTC.